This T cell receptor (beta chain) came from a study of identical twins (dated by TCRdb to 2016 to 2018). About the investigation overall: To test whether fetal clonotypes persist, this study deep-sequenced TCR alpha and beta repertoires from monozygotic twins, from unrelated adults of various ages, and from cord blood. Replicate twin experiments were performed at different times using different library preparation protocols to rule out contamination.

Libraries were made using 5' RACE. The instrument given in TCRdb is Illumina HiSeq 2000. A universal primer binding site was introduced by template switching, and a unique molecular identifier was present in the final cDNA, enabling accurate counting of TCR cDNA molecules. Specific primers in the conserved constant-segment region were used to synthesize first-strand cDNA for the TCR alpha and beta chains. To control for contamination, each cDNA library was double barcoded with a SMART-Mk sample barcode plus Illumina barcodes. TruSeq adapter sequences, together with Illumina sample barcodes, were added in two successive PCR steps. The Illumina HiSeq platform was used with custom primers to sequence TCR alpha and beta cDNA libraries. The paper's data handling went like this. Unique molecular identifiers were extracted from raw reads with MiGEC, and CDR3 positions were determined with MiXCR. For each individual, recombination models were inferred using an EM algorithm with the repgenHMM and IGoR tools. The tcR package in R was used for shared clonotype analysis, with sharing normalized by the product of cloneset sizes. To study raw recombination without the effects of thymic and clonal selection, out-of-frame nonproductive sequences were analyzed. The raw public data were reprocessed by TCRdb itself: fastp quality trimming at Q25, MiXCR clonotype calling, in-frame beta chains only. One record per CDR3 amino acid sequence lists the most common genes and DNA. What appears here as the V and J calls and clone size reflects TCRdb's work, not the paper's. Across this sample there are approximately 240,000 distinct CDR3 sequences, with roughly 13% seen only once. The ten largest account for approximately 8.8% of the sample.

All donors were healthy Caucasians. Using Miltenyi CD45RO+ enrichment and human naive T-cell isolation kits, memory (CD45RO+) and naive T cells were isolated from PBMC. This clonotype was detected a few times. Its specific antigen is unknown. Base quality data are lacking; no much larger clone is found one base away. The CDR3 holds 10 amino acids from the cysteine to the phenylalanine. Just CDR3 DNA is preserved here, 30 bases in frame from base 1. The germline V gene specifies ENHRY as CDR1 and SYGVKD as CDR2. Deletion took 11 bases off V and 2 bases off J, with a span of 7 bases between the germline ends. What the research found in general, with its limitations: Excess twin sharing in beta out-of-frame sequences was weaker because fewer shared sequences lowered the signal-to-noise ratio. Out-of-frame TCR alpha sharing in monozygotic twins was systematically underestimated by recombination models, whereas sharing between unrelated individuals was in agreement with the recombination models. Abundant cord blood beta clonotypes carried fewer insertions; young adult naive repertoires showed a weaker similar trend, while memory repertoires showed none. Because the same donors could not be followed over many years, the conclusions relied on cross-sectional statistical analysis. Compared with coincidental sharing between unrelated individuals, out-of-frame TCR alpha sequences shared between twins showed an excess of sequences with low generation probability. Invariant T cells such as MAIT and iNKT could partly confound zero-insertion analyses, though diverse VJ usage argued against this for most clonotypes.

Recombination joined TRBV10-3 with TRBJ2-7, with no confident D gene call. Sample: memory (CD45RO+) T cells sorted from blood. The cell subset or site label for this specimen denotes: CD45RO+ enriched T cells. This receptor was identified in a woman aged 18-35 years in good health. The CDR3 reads CAAATYEQYF. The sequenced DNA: TGTGCCGCCGCCACCTACGAGCAGTACTTC.